This T cell receptor (beta chain) was captured by sequencing in a study of T cells expressing NK-cell markers. About the research overall: All TCR beta repertoires analysed originated from sorted CD3+CD56+NKG2C+, CD3+CD56+NKG2C- and CD3+CD56-NKG2C+ T cells. The sequencing cohort of eight donors included seven HCMV-seropositive individuals and one seronegative individual. General observations from the study: Top CD8+ clonotypes included the dominant CD3+CD56+NKG2C+ clonotypes in a handful of donors.

Libraries used 5'RACE template switching adding universal primer site and UMIs. TCRdb reprocessed the 5' RACE reads and reports one entry per CDR3 protein, with no DNA. This sample contains approximately 170,000 distinct CDR3 sequences. Comment on this clonotype: Its antigen is as yet unknown.

Sequencing was done on a sample of blood T cells: a sorted CD56 or NKG2C T cell subset, CD4+ or CD8+ T cells, or bulk PBMC T cells (not recorded which). This receptor was taken from a man aged 18 to 69 in good health.

The CDR3 spells CASSADSGKLFF. This chain links TRBV9 with TRBJ1-4; the D call of TRBD1 rests on TCRdb alone, since no DNA is present to check it. Germline CDR1 reads SGDLS; CDR2 reads YYNGEE. The CDR3 is made up of 12 amino acids.